The next 16 T cell receptor beta chains were all read from a single sample in a study of blood T cell repertoires in COVID-19. The repertoire was sequenced with immunoSEQ multiplex PCR; TCRdb's copy has only in-frame clones and lacks some. The sample has around 220,000 clones; around 84% are singletons. Material: PBMCs or T cells enriched from blood (not recorded which). The source of these receptors is a woman aged 40 to 50 who had recovered from COVID-19.

The chain has TRBV5-1 and TRBJ2-3, with 10 nucleotides matching TRBD2. The CDR3 loop spans 17 amino acids. Germline V gene sequence: CDR1 SGHRS, CDR2 YFSETQ. The V segment lost 2 bases and the J segment 4 bases; nucleotides outside the gene matches: 10. For the CDR3, the DNA is TGCGCCAGCAGCTTACTAGCGGGACCCCAGGGGGCAGATACGCAGTATTTT. Translated: CASSLLAGPQGADTQYF.

The V gene is TRBV28, the J gene TRBJ2-5; TRBD1 aligns across 9 bases. Unmatched junction bases numbered 10, after V lost 7 bases and J lost 7 bases. This CDR3 has 14 amino acids. Germline CDR1 reads MDHEN; CDR2 reads SYDVKM. The CDR3 DNA reads as TGTGCCAGCACCAAAACAGGGGGCTTAGGGACCCAGTACTTC. Translation gives CASTKTGGLGTQYF.

The chain has TRBV6-5 and TRBJ2-3, with 9 nucleotides matching TRBD2. V was clipped by 8 bases and J by 12 bases; unmatched bases: 6. CDR3 size: 11 residues. From germline, CDR1 is MNHEY and CDR2 SVGAGI. The CDR3 reads CASLVGLAQYF. In nucleotides, the CDR3 is TGTGCCAGCCTGGTGGGACTAGCCCAGTATTTT.

The J gene is TRBJ2-1, the V gene TRBV11-2, with D tentatively TRBD2 (5 bases). Per germline, CDR1 SGHAT and CDR2 FQNNGV. The CDR3 length is 16 residues. The V end lost 5 bases, the J end lost 0 bases, and 14 bases lay between the germline ends. The CDR3 region has the DNA TGTGCCAGCAGCCCGGACTGGATAAGCTCCTACAATGAGCAGTTCTTC. Amino acid sequence: CASSPDWISSYNEQFF.

The chain is built from TRBV6-5 and TRBJ2-7, with 7 bases that match TRBD2. After removal of 3 bases from V and 2 bases from J, the junction contained 7 bases not matched to a gene. CDR1 is MNHEY and CDR2 is SVGAGI in the germline V gene. The CDR3 runs to 15 residues. CDR3 in DNA: TGTGCCAGCAGTTATGCGGCTAGCGGAACCTACGAGCAGTACTTC. It yields the protein CASSYAASGTYEQYF.

The sample holds one count of this clone. This chain joins TRBV5-1 and TRBJ1-1; D might be TRBD1 (5 bases). There are 14 residues in the CDR3. The V and J ends lost 3 bases and 4 bases respectively, with 13 bases between them. Germline CDR1 and CDR2: SGHRS and YFSETQ. CDR3 protein: CASSYDSPGTEAFF. The CDR3 DNA is TGCGCCAGCAGCTACGACAGCCCCGGCACTGAAGCTTTCTTT.

V is TRBV5-8 and J is TRBJ2-2; weak D call: TRBD2 (6 bases). The CDR3 totals 15 residues. With 4 bases removed from V and 6 bases from J, the gap between germline ends came to 16 bases. The V gene's germline CDR1 is SGHTS and CDR2 YDEGEE. The CDR3 loop reads CASSSGGTRAGELFF. In DNA, the CDR3 is TGTGCCAGCAGCAGTGGTGGGACTCGGGCCGGGGAGCTGTTTTTT.

Concerning this clone: The germline gene is not matched at one end of the junction; a read error may be the cause. The chain combines TRBV5-1 with TRBJ1-1; 9 bases line up with TRBD1. There are 15 residues in the CDR3. Per the germline V gene, CDR1 is SGHRS and CDR2 is YFSETQ. CDR3 sequence reads: CASSPWTGVNTEAFF. The CDR3, as DNA: TGTGCCAGCAGCCCCTGGACAGGGGTGAACACTGAAGCTTTCTTT.

CDR3 DNA sequence: TGTGCCAGCAGCTTATGGGGCAACGGAATTAATTCACCCCTCCACTTT. This sequence encodes CASSLWGNGINSPLHF. The V call is TRBV7-2, the J call TRBJ1-6; D may be TRBD1 (5 bases). From germline, CDR1 is SGHTA and CDR2 FQGNSA. There are 16 residues in the CDR3. V was clipped by 2 bases and J by 6 bases, with 14 bases between them.

The rearrangement uses TRBV24-1 and TRBJ2-2; TRBD2 matches at 8 bases. Germline V lookup: CDR1 KGHDR, CDR2 SFDVKD. CDR3 length: 15 amino acids. V was pared by 7 bases and J by 4 bases, with 7 bases of the junction left unmatched. CDR3 DNA sequence: TGTGCCACCAGGGGTTTAGCGGGACCCACCGGGGAGCTGTTTTTT. Amino acid sequence: CATRGLAGPTGELFF.

The V and J genes are TRBV30 and TRBJ2-7, with no clear D. With 5 bases removed from V and 3 bases from J, the gap between germline ends came to 5 bases. The CDR3 runs 10 residues. Germline-derived CDR1 and CDR2 are GTSNPN and SVGIG (reference sequence). The CDR3 region has the DNA TGTGCCTGGGCAGGCTACGAGCAGTACTTC. Protein product: CAWAGYEQYF.

The CDR3 DNA follows: TGCAGCGTTGAGAGGAACACCGGGGAGCTGTTTTTT. Protein product: CSVERNTGELFF. The chain is built from TRBV29-1 and TRBJ2-2; D unresolved. Germline V gene lookup returns CDR1 SQVTM and CDR2 ANQGSEA. The V end lost 3 bases, the J end lost 1 base, and 3 bases lay between the germline ends. This CDR3 has 12 amino acids.

The sample holds a few counts of this clone. This CDR3 is missing its conserved last phenylalanine or tryptophan, likely due to a read error. The limits of the CDR3 on the DNA are not certain, so only TCRdb's listed CDR3 is given. The chain is built from TRBV3-1 (or the pseudogene TRBV3-2) and TRBJ2-7; the table's D call, TRBD2, has no DNA check behind it. The CDR3 spans 11 amino acids, including both terminal residues. CDR1 and CDR2 from the germline V gene are LGHDT and YNNKEL (reference sequence). The CDR3 reads CASSPTSSEER.

This sequence joins TRBV2 and TRBJ2-5; TRBD2 aligns across 13 bases. This CDR3 has 17 amino acids. V shed 4 bases and J 3 bases; nucleotides not matched to a gene: 8. Germline-derived CDR1 and CDR2 are SNHLY and FYNNEI. CDR3 region: CASSGGLAGAKKETQYF. The CDR3 DNA reads TGTGCCAGCAGTGGAGGACTAGCGGGAGCCAAAAAAGAGACCCAGTACTTC.

V is TRBV7-2 and J is TRBJ2-7, with 7 bases lining up with TRBD2. V lost 2 bases, J lost 2 bases, and 9 bases stayed unmatched. The CDR3 runs 16 residues. The germline V gene encodes CDR1 SGHTA and CDR2 FQGNSA. The CDR3 loop reads CASSLTIRAGTYEQYF. The CDR3 DNA reads TGTGCCAGCAGCTTAACCATCAGAGCGGGAACCTACGAGCAGTACTTC.

As regards this clone: The sample holds other DNA sequences that translate to the same CDR3. The gene calls are TRBV9 and TRBJ1-3, with 9 bases that match TRBD1. Germline values: CDR1 SGDLS, CDR2 YYNGEE. The CDR3 is made up of 16 amino acids. The J segment lost 3 bases and the V segment lost 4 bases, leaving 8 bases of the junction unmatched. CDR3 coding DNA: TGTGCCAGCAGCCCCGAAACAGGGGGCTTTGGAAACACCATATATTTT. Translated: CASSPETGGFGNTIYF. The whole variable domain, filled in from reference TRBV9 and TRBJ1-3, reads DSGVTQTPKHLITATGQRVTLRCSPRSGDLSVYWYQQSLDQGLQFLIQYYNGEERAKGNILERFSAQQFPDLHSELNLSSLELGDSALYFCASSPETGGFGNTIYFGEGSWLTVV.